This T cell receptor beta chain stems from a study of blood T cell repertoires in COVID-19. On the study more broadly: Acute-phase and convalescent COVID-19 samples originated in the United States, Italy and Spain.

Authors' analysis steps: The authors estimated nucleated cell counts from reference gene primer amplification. Here immunoSEQ multiplex PCR was the method, and the copy in TCRdb shows in-frame clones only, minus some. The DNA gave D and trimming, while V, J and clone size come from that table. The sample contains roughly 250,000 clones, approximately 90% of which appear only once. CDR3 length: 15 residues. V lost 0 bases, J lost 2 bases, and 9 bases lay in between. Germline assignment: CDR1 SGDLS and CDR2 YYNGEE. The specimen was PBMCs or T cells enriched from blood (not recorded which). The chain has TRBV9 and TRBJ1-5; no firm D call. This TCR derives from a woman between 25 and 40 years old with acute COVID-19. CDR3 nucleotides: TGTGCCAGCAGCGTAGGAGGTTTTCGCAATCAGCCCCAGCATTTT. Its protein is CASSVGGFRNQPQHF.